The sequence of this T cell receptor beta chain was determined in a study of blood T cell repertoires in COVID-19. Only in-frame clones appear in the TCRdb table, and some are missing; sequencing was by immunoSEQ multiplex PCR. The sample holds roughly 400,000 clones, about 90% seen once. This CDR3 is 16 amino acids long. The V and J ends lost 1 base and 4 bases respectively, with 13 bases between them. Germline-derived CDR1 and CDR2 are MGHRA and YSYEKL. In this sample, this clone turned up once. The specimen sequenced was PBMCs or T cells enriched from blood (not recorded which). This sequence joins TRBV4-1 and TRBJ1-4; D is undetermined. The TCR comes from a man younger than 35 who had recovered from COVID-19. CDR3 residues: CASSQGRASLNEKLFF. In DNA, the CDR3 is TGCGCCAGCAGCCAAGGGCGGGCCAGCCTTAATGAAAAACTGTTTTTT.